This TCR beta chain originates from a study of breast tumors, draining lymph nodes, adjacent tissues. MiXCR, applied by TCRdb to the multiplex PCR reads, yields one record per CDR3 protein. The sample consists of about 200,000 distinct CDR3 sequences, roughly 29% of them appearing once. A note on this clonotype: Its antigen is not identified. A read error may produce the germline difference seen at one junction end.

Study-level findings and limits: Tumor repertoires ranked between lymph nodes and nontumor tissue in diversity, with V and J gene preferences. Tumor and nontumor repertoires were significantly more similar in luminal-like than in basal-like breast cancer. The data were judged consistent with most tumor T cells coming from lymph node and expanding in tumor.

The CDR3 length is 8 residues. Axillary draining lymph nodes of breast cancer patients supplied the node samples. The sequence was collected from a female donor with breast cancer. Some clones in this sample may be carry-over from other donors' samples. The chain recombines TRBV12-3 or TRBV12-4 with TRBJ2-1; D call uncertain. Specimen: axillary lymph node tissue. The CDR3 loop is CANSVGLF. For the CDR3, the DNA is TGTGCCAACTCCGTCGGACTCTTC.